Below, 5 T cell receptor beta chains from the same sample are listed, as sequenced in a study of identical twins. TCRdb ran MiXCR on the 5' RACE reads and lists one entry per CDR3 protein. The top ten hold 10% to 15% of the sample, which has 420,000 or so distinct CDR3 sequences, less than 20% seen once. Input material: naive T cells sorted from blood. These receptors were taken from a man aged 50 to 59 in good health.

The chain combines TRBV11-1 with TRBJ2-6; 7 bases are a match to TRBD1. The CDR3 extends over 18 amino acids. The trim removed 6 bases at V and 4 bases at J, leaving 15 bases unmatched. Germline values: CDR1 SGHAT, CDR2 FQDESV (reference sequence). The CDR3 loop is CASSQTGTDPPGANVLTF. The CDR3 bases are TGTGCCAGCAGTCAAACCGGGACAGACCCTCCCGGGGCCAACGTCCTGACTTTC. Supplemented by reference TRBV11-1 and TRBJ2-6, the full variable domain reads EAEVAQSPRYKITEKSQAVAFWCDPISGHATLYWYRQILGQGPELLVQFQDESVVDDSQLPKDRFSAERLKGVDSTLKIQPAELGDSAMYLCASSQTGTDPPGANVLTFGAGSRLTVL.

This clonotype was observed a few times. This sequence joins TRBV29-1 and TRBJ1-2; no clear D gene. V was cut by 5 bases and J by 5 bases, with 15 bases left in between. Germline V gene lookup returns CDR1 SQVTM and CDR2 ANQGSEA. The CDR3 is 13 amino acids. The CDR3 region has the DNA TGCAGCGTTTGGTCGGCTAGCCGTTATGGCTACACCTTC. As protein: CSVWSASRYGYTF.

The CDR3, as DNA: TGTGCCAGCAGTTTGCCCGGACAGATACCTCCGTATTTT. Translated: CASSLPGQIPPYF. The chain couples TRBV28 to TRBJ2-3; D might be TRBD1 (6 bases). The CDR3 contains 13 residues. The V gene's germline CDR1 is MDHEN and CDR2 SYDVKM. Trimming removed 3 bases at V and 14 bases at J, with 18 bases between.

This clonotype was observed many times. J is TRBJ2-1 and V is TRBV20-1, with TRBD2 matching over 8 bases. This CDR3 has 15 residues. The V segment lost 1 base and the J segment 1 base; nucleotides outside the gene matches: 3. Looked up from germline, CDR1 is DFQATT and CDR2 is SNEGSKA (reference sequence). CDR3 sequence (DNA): TGCAGTGCTAGAGCGGGGGGGAGGTCCTACAATGAGCAGTTCTTC. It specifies CSARAGGRSYNEQFF.

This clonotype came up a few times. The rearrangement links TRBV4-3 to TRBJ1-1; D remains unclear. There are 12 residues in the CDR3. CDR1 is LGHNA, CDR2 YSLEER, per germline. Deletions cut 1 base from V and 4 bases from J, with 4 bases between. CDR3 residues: CASSQGFTEAFF. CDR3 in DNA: TGCGCCAGCAGCCAAGGGTTCACTGAAGCTTTCTTT.